The clone carrying this T cell receptor (beta chain) has a count of ten or more. This sample is drawn from a study of T cells in Graves' hyperthyroidism and ophthalmopathy. Study as a whole: Before treatment of any kind, peripheral blood was taken at initial diagnosis.

RNA transcripts served as the template for amplifying TCR beta CDR3 regions. A first-round RT-PCR of the TCR CDR3 used the HTBI primer set. Each CDR3 protein gets one entry after TCRdb re-called the multiplex PCR reads with MiXCR. This table holds 300,000 to 400,000 distinct CDR3 sequences, around 20% found once. The diagnoses drew upon clinical symptoms, serum thyroxine and TRAb, thyroid ultrasound and orbital computed tomography. The CDR3 has 12 residues. Germline loops: CDR1 MDHEN, CDR2 SYDVKM. Trimming took 6 bases from V and 0 from J, leaving 5 bases between them. The rearrangement uses TRBV28 and TRBJ1-1, with no clear D. The specimen was blood. The receptor was derived from a woman aged 45-65 years with Graves' hyperthyroidism. The CDR3 protein is CASSPMNTEAFF. DNA for the CDR3: TGTGCCAGCAGCCCTATGAACACTGAAGCTTTCTTT.